This T cell receptor beta chain emerged from a study of blood T cells in healthy people across ages. General study points: Greater diversity and more naive CD4+ cells were seen in long-lived donors than in aged donors.

A sample-barcoded 5' primer and a J-beta primer mix were used in a second PCR of roughly 6 to 11 cycles. In TCRdb, the 5' RACE reads were re-called with MiXCR into one record per CDR3 protein. Seen here are nearly 800,000 distinct CDR3 sequences, just under 25% observed once, and the top ten hold roughly 3.8%. The CDR3 is 15 amino acids. Trimming cost V 5 bases and J 4 bases, with 14 bases left between them. The table lists this clonotype with a few counts. The antigen remains undetermined. The data were also submitted as part of a second study, on T cells of mothers and their children. From that paper: Reads recorded for TCR beta CDR3 numbered over 9 million per mother and several million per child. Nobody spotted any persistent microchimeric T cell clones.

Sequencing was performed on blood. The source is a boy between 5 and 17 years old in good health. This chain links TRBV12-3 or TRBV12-4 with TRBJ1-4; D is undetermined. CDR3 coding DNA: TGTGCCAGCAGTCCCCGGACGGCTAGTAATGAAAAACTGTTTTTT. Protein product: CASSPRTASNEKLFF.